Below are 17 T cell receptor beta chains sequenced from a single sample in a study of response to subunit inactivated influenza vaccine. MiXCR was run by TCRdb on the RT-PCR reads, yielding one entry per CDR3 protein. This table has just under 550,000 distinct CDR3 sequences, under 25% appearing once. The sample also formed part of further work on T cells expressing NK-cell markers. From that paper: The TCR beta cDNA came from 5'RACE template switching with UMIs.

The sequencing used CD4+ T cells sorted from PBMCs, collected 11 to 12 days after vaccination. The receptors were sampled from a man in his fifties who received an inactivated influenza vaccine.

In its sample, this clonotype was seen a few times. The chain is built from TRBV18 and TRBJ2-1; D gene unclear. Germline-derived CDR1 and CDR2 are KGHSH and LQKENI. The CDR3 is made up of 16 amino acids. Deletions cut 0 bases from V and 0 bases from J, with 9 bases between. DNA for the CDR3: TGTGCCAGCTCACCACCGCGGCTTAACTCCTACAATGAGCAGTTCTTC. Encoded protein: CASSPPRLNSYNEQFF. The entire variable domain, with the rest obtained from reference TRBV18 and TRBJ2-1, is as follows: NAGVMQNPRHLVRRRGQEARLRCSPMKGHSHVYWYRQLPEEGLKFMVYLQKENIIDESGMPKERFSAEFPKEGPSILRIQQVVRGDSAAYFCASSPPRLNSYNEQFFGPGTRLTVL.

In this sample, this clonotype turned up a few times. The chain is built from TRBV5-1 and TRBJ1-3; D gene ambiguous. V was cut by 4 bases and J by 4 bases, with 18 bases left in between. The CDR3 length is 16 residues. Per germline, CDR1 SGHRS and CDR2 YFSETQ. In DNA, the CDR3 is TGCGCCAGCAGCCCCTGGTGGGAATCGGACGGAAACACCATATATTTT. Its protein is CASSPWWESDGNTIYF.

This clonotype occurred many times. The chain joins TRBV5-5 to TRBJ2-3; D uncertain. Deletions cut 0 bases from V and 3 bases from J, with 5 bases between. Germline V gene lookup returns CDR1 SGHKS and CDR2 YYEKEE (reference sequence). The CDR3 length is 13 residues. Here the CDR3 DNA reads TGTGCCAGCAGCTTGGAGGCGACAGATACGCAGTATTTT. Protein product: CASSLEATDTQYF.

This clonotype was seen only a few times. The chain combines TRBV7-2 with TRBJ1-2; D gene ambiguous. Germline V lookup: CDR1 SGHTA, CDR2 FQGNSA. V shed 1 base and J shed 4 bases, with 13 bases lying between them. The CDR3 consists of 15 residues. The CDR3 DNA sequence: TGTGCCAGCAGCTTAGTTGGCAGCTGGGGCTATGGCTACACCTTC. Amino acid sequence: CASSLVGSWGYGYTF.

The rearrangement joins TRBV5-5 to TRBJ1-2; a possible D gene is TRBD1 (5 bases). Germline CDR1 and CDR2: SGHKS and YYEKEE (reference sequence). V was shortened by 0 bases and J by 5 bases, with 11 bases between the two germline ends. The CDR3 length is 14 residues. The CDR3 DNA follows: TGTGCCAGCAGCTTGGGGGGACCCCGATATGGCTACACCTTC. Its protein product is CASSLGGPRYGYTF.

The chain carries TRBV7-2 and TRBJ1-4, with D uncertain. The CDR3 loop spans 13 amino acids. V gave up 6 bases and J gave up 8 bases, with 13 bases separating them. The V gene's germline CDR1 is SGHTA and CDR2 FQGNSA. CDR3 loop: CASRDPIGEKLFF. The CDR3 DNA is TGTGCCAGCAGAGACCCAATCGGGGAAAAACTGTTTTTT. The full variable domain, completed using reference TRBV7-2 and TRBJ1-4, is GAGVSQSPSNKVTEKGKDVELRCDPISGHTALYWYRQSLGQGLEFLIYFQGNSAPDKSGLPSDRFSAERTGGSVSTLTIQRTQQEDSAVYLCASRDPIGEKLFFGSGTQLSVL.

This clonotype was counted between two and nine times. The chain is built from TRBV14 and TRBJ2-1; 7 nucleotides match TRBD2. With 4 bases clipped from V and 12 bases from J, the junction kept 21 bases outside the gene matches. Germline CDR1 SGHDN, CDR2 FVKESK. This CDR3 is 17 amino acids long. CDR3 loop: CASSPPGGGIVQGRQFF. CDR3 sequence (DNA): TGTGCCAGCAGCCCCCCTGGCGGGGGAATCGTCCAGGGTCGGCAGTTCTTC. The complete variable domain, with remaining parts taken from reference TRBV14 and TRBJ2-1, reads EAGVTQFPSHSVIEKGQTVTLRCDPISGHDNLYWYRRVMGKEIKFLLHFVKESKQDESGMPNNRFLAERTGGTYSTLKVQPAELEDSGVYFCASSPPGGGIVQGRQFFGPGTRLTVL.

The chain is built from TRBV10-2 and TRBJ2-1; 11 bases align to TRBD2. Germline lookup yields CDR1 WSHSY and CDR2 SAAADI. Trimming at V came to 6 bases and at J to 0 bases, leaving 4 bases not matched to a gene. The CDR3 extends over 16 amino acids. CDR3 DNA: TGCGCCAGCAGGAGCACTAGCGGGAGCTCCTACAATGAGCAGTTCTTC. This codes for CASRSTSGSSYNEQFF.

The chain combines TRBV12-3 or TRBV12-4 with TRBJ2-6; TRBD1 aligns across 9 bases. Losses at the gene ends were 3 bases for V and 0 bases for J; bases not matched to a gene: 9. CDR3 length equals 19 residues. The CDR3, as DNA: TGTGCCAGCAGTTTGGGGACAGGGTCCCACCGCTCTGGGGCCAACGTCCTGACTTTC. The encoded protein is CASSLGTGSHRSGANVLTF.

The J gene is TRBJ2-7, the V gene TRBV7-2, with TRBD2 identical over 7 bases. The length of the CDR3 is 15 residues. The junction had 8 bases not matched to a gene; V was cut back by 1 base and J by 5 bases. Germline values: CDR1 SGHTA, CDR2 FQGNSA. The CDR3 bases are TGTGCCAGCAGCTTAGTTTCCAGCGGGAAGGACGAGCAGTACTTC. As protein: CASSLVSSGKDEQYF.

This clonotype was picked up a small number of times. The chain combines TRBV20-1 with TRBJ2-3; D may be TRBD2 (6 bases). CDR3 length equals 14 residues. The germline V and J ends were trimmed by 4 bases and 2 bases, with 13 bases remaining between them. Germline values: CDR1 DFQATT, CDR2 SNEGSKA (reference sequence). CDR3 nucleotide sequence: TGCAGTGCTATTCACGGGAGCCCCACAGATACGCAGTATTTT. It encodes CSAIHGSPTDTQYF.

V gene TRBV7-8 combines with J gene TRBJ2-2; 9 positions match TRBD2. CDR1 SGHVS and CDR2 FQNEAQ come from the germline V gene. V was pared by 1 base and J by 8 bases, with 5 bases of the junction left unmatched. The CDR3 has 15 amino acids. CDR3 in amino acids: CASSLVRGGPGELFF. The CDR3 region has the DNA TGTGCCAGCAGCTTAGTGCGGGGGGGCCCTGGGGAGCTGTTTTTT. The entire variable domain, with the rest obtained from reference TRBV7-8 and TRBJ2-2, is as follows: GAGVSQSPRYKVAKRGQDVALRCDPISGHVSLFWYQQALGQGPEFLTYFQNEAQLDKSGLPSDRFFAERPEGSVSTLKIQRTQQEDSAVYLCASSLVRGGPGELFFGEGSRLTVL.

This clonotype was detected a few times. The chain combines TRBV7-9 with TRBJ2-1; D unclear. The CDR3 sequence is 14 residues long. Per germline, CDR1 SEHNR and CDR2 FQNEAQ (reference sequence). V was trimmed by 9 bases and J by 0 bases, leaving 12 bases between them. The CDR3 nucleotides read TGTGCCAGTCGGTGGGGAAGCTCCTACAATGAGCAGTTCTTC. Residues: CASRWGSSYNEQFF.

The V and J genes are TRBV12-3 or TRBV12-4 and TRBJ1-6; 10 bases match TRBD1. This CDR3 spans 13 amino acids. V dropped 8 bases and J dropped 7; count of bases not matched to a gene: 2. CDR3 sequence: CASADRGNSPLHF. CDR3 DNA: TGTGCCAGCGCGGACAGGGGGAATTCACCCCTCCACTTT.

The table lists this clonotype with a few counts. The chain links TRBV27 to TRBJ2-3, with D hard to call. Germline V gene sequence: CDR1 MNHEY, CDR2 SMNVEV (reference sequence). The V end lost 1 base, the J end lost 1 base, and 6 bases lay between the germline ends. CDR3 length: 14 amino acids. CDR3: CASSLWAGTDTQYF. The CDR3 bases are TGTGCCAGCAGTTTATGGGCTGGCACAGATACGCAGTATTTT.

The chain recombines TRBV12-3 or TRBV12-4 with TRBJ1-6; tentatively, D is TRBD1 (6 bases). V lost 7 bases, J lost 9 bases, and 13 bases lay in between. The CDR3 extends over 13 amino acids. CDR3 bases: TGTGCCAGCACTCCAACAGGGACTTCACCCCTCCACTTT. Translation gives CASTPTGTSPLHF.

The chain is built from TRBV4-2 and TRBJ2-1; 7 nucleotides agree with TRBD1. Germline trimming cut 0 bases from V and 7 bases from J; bases unmatched to any gene: 12. CDR1 LGHNA and CDR2 YNFKEQ come from the germline V gene. This CDR3 has 17 residues. The CDR3 coding sequence is TGTGCCAGCAGCCAAGATCGTACCAGGGGGAATCTGAATGAGCAGTTCTTC. Translating gives CASSQDRTRGNLNEQFF.